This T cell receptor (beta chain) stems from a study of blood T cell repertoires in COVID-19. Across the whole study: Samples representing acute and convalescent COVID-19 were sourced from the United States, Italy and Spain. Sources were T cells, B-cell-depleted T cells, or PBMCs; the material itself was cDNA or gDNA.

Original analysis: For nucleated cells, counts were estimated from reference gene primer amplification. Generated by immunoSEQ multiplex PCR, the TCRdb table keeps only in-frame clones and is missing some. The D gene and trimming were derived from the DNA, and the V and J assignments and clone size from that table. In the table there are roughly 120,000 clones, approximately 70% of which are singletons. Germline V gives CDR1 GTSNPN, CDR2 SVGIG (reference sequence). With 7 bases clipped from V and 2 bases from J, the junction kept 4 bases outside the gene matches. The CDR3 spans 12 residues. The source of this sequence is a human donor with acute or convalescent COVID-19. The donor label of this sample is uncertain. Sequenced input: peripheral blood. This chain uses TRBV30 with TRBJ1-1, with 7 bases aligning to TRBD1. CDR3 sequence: CAFDRVNTEAFF. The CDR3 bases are TGTGCCTTTGACAGGGTAAACACTGAAGCTTTCTTT.